This note documents a single T cell receptor (beta chain) sequence. Its matching antigen is unknown. This entry comes from a study of T cell responses to AZD1222 COVID-19 vaccine. Germline loops: CDR1 SGHTS, CDR2 YDEGEE. The CDR3 is 14 amino acids. The V end was cut by 1 base, the J end by 10 bases, with 12 bases between. Produced via immunoSEQ multiplex PCR; TCRdb's table is partial and in-frame only. The sample consists of about 67,000 clones, about 85% of them appearing once. Study-wide results and caveats: Reportedly, close to half of spike-specific TCRs are directed against unmutated variant regions. Donors were largely white British and mainly female; clonal diversity was possibly underestimated.

This sample comprised peripheral blood, obtained on day 0 of AZD1222 vaccination. The chain combines TRBV5-8 with TRBJ1-6; possibly TRBD1 for D (5 bases). The clonotype comes from an adult in good health. The CDR3, as DNA: TGTGCCAGCAGCTTGAGAGGGGTAGGCTCACCCCTCCACTTT. This gives the protein CASSLRGVGSPLHF.